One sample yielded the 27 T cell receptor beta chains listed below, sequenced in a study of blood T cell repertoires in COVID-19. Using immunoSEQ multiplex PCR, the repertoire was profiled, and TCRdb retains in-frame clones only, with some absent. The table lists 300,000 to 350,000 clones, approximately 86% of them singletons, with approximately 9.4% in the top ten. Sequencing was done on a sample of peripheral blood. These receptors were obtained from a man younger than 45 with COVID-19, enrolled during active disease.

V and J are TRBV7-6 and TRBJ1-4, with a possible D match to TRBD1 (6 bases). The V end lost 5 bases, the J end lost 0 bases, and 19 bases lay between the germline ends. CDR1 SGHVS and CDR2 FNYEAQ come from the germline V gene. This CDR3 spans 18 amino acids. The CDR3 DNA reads TGTGCCAGCAGCCGCTTAGAGGGGGGGATCGCAACTAATGAAAAACTGTTTTTT. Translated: CASSRLEGGIATNEKLFF.

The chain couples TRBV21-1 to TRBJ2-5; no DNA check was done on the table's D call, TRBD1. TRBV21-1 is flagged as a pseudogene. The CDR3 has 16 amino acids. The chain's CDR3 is CASGGVTGGGQETQYF. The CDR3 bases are TGTGCCAGCGGAGGGGTGACAGGGGGAGGCCAAGAGACCCAGTACTTC.

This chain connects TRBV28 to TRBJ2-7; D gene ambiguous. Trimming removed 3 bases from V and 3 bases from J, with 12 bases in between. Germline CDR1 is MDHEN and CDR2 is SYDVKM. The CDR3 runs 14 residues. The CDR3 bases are TGTGCCAGCAGTTTGTGGGCCGATAACTACGAGCAGTACTTC. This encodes CASSLWADNYEQYF. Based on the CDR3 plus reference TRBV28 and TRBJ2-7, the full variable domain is DVKVTQSSRYLVKRTGEKVFLECVQDMDHENMFWYRQDPGLGLRLIYFSYDVKMKEKGDIPEGYSVSREKKERFSLILESASTNQTSMYLCASSLWADNYEQYFGPGTRLTVT.

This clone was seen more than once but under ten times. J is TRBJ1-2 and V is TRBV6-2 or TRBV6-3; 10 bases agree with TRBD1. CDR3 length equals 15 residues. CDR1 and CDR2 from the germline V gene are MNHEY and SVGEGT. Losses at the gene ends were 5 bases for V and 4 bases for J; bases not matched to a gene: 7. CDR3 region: CASSPRDRGSYGYTF. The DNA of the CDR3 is TGTGCCAGCAGTCCGCGGGACAGGGGATCCTATGGCTACACCTTC.

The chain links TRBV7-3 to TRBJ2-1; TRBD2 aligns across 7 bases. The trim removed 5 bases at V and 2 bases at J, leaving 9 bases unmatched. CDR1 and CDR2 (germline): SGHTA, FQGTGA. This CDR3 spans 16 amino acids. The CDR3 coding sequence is TGTGCCAGCAGCCCCTCCGGCGGGAGAACCTACAATGAGCAGTTCTTC. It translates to CASSPSGGRTYNEQFF.

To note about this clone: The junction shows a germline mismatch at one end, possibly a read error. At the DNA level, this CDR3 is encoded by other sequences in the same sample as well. The CDR3 spells CASSLEAGRTYNEQFF. For the CDR3, the DNA is TGTGCTAGCAGCTTGGAGGCGGGAAGGACCTACAATGAGCAGTTCTTC. The genes are TRBV5-4 and TRBJ2-1, with D possibly TRBD2 on 6 matching bases. The CDR3 loop spans 16 amino acids. Germline V gene lookup returns CDR1 SGHNT and CDR2 YYREEE (reference sequence).

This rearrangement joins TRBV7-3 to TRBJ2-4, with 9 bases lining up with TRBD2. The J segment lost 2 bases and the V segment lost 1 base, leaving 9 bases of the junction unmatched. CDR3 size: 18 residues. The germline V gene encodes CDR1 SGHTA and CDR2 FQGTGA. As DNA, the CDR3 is TGTGCCAGCAGCTTAAGCGGGAGGGCCTGGTCTCCCAAAAACATTCAGTACTTC. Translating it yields CASSLSGRAWSPKNIQYF.

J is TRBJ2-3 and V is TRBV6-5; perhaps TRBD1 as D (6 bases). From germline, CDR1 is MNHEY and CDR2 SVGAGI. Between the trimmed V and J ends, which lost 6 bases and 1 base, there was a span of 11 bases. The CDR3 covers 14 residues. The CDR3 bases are TGTGCCAGCAGCCTACGACAGGGCACAGATACGCAGTATTTT. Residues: CASSLRQGTDTQYF.

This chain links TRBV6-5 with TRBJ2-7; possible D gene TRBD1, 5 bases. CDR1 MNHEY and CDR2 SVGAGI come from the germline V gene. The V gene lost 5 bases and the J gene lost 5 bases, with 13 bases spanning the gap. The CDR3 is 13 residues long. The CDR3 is CASSPSRGHEQYF. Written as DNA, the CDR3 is TGTGCCAGCAGTCCCTCAAGGGGCCACGAGCAGTACTTC.

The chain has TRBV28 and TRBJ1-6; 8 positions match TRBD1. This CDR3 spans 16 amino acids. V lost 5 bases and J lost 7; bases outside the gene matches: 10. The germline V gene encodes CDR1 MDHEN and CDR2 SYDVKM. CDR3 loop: CASSPLAGGANSPLHF. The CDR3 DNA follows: TGTGCCAGCAGTCCCCTGGCAGGGGGCGCAAATTCACCCCTCCACTTT.

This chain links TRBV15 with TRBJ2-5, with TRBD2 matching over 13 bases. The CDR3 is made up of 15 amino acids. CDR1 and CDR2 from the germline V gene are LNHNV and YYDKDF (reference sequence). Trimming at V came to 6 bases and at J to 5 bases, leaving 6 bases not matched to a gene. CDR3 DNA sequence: TGTGCCACCAGTCCTTGGACTAGCGGGAGTGAGACCCAGTACTTC. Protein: CATSPWTSGSETQYF.

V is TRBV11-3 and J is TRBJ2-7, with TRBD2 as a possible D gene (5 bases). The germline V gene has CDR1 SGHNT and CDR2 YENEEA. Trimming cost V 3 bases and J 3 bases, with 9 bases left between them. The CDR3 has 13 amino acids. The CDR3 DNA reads TGTGCCAGCAGCTTTGTAGAGGGCTACGAGCAGTACTTC. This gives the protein CASSFVEGYEQYF.

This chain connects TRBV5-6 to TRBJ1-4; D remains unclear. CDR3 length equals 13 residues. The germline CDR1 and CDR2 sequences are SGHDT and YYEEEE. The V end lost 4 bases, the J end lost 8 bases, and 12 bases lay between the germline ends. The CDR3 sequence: CASSLGSSEKLFF. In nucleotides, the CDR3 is TGTGCCAGCAGCCTGGGCTCGAGCGAAAAACTGTTTTTT.

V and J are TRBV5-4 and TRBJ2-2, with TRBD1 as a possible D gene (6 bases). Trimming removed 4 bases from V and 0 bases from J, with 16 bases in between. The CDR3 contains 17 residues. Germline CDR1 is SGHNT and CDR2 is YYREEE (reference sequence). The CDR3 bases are TGTGCCAGCAGCGTGGGACCGGGACAACCGAACACCGGGGAGCTGTTTTTT. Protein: CASSVGPGQPNTGELFF.

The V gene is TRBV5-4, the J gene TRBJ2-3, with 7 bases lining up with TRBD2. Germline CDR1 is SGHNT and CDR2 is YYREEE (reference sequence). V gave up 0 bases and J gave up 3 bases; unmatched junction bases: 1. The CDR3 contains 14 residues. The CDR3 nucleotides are TGTGCCAGCAGCTTGGGACTAGCTACAGATACGCAGTATTTT. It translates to CASSLGLATDTQYF.

In nucleotides, the CDR3 is TGTGCCAGCTCACCCTACAGGGGTTCGGCCTACAATGAGCAGTTCTTC. Translation gives CASSPYRGSAYNEQFF. The chain couples TRBV18 to TRBJ2-1, with 7 bases fitting TRBD1. There are 16 residues in the CDR3. The V gene end was trimmed by 3 bases and the J gene end by 2 bases; junction bases not matched to a gene: 7. Germline V gene sequence: CDR1 KGHSH, CDR2 LQKENI. The variable domain in full, completed from reference TRBV18 and TRBJ2-1, reads NAGVMQNPRHLVRRRGQEARLRCSPMKGHSHVYWYRQLPEEGLKFMVYLQKENIIDESGMPKERFSAEFPKEGPSILRIQQVVRGDSAAYFCASSPYRGSAYNEQFFGPGTRLTVL.

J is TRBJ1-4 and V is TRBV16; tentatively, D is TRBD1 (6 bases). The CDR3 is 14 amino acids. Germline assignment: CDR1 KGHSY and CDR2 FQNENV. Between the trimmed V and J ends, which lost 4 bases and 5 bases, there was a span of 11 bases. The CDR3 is CASSPRTDNEKLFF. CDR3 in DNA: TGTGCCAGCAGCCCCCGGACAGACAATGAAAAACTGTTTTTT.

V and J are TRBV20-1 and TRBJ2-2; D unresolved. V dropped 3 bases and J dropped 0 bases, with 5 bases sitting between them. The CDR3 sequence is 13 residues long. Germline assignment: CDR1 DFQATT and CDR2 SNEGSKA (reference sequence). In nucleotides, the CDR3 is TGCAGTGCTAGTTACTCGAACACCGGGGAGCTGTTTTTT. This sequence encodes CSASYSNTGELFF.

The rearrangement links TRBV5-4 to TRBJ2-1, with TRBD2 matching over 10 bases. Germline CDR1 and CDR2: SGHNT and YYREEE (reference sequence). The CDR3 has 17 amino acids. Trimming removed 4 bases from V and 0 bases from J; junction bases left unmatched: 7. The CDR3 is CASSVGLATSSYNEQFF. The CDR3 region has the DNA TGTGCCAGCAGCGTGGGACTAGCGACAAGCTCCTACAATGAGCAGTTCTTC.

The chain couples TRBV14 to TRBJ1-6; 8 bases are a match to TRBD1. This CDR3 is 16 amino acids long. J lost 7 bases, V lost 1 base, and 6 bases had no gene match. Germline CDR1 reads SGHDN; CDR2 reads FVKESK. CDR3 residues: CASSQVADRANSPLHF. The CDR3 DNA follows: TGTGCCAGCAGCCAAGTAGCGGACAGGGCAAATTCACCCCTCCACTTT. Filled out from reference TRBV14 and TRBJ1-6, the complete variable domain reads EAGVTQFPSHSVIEKGQTVTLRCDPISGHDNLYWYRRVMGKEIKFLLHFVKESKQDESGMPNNRFLAERTGGTYSTLKVQPAELEDSGVYFCASSQVADRANSPLHFGNGTRLTVT.

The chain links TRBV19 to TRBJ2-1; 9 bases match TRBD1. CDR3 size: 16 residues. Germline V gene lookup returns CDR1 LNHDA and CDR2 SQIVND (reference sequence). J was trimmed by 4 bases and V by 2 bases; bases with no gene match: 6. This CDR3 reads CASSINVGTGYNEQFF. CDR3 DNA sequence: TGTGCCAGTAGTATAAATGTGGGGACAGGGTACAATGAGCAGTTCTTC.

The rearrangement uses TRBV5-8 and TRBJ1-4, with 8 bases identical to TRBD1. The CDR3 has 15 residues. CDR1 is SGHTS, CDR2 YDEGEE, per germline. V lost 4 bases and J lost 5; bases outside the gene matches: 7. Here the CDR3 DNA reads TGTGCCAGCAGCCCGTTCGGGGACAGGAATGAAAAACTGTTTTTT. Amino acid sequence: CASSPFGDRNEKLFF. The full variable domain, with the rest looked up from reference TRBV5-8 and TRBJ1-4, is EAGVTQSPTHLIKTRGQQATLRCSPISGHTSVYWYQQALGLGLQFLLWYDEGEERNRGNFPPRFSGRQFPNYSSELNVNALELEDSALYLCASSPFGDRNEKLFFGSGTQLSVL.

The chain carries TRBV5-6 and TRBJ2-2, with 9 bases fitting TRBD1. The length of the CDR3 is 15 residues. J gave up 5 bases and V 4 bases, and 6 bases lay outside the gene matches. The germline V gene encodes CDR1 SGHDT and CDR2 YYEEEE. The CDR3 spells CASSPRTGVTGELFF. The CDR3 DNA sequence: TGTGCCAGCAGCCCTAGGACAGGGGTGACCGGGGAGCTGTTTTTT.

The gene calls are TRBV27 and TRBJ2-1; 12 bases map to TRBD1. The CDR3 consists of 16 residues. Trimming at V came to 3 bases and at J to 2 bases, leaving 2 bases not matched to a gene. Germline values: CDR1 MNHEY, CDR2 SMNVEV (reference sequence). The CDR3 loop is CASSLGTGGPYNEQFF. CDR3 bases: TGTGCCAGCAGTTTGGGGACAGGGGGCCCCTACAATGAGCAGTTCTTC.

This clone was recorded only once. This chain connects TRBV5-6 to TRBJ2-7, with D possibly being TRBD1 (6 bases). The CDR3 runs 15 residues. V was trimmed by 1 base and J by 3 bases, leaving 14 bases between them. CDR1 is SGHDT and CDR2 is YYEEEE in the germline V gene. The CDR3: CASSLFDRPLYEQYF. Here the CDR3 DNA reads TGTGCCAGCAGCTTGTTCGACAGGCCCCTCTACGAGCAGTACTTC.

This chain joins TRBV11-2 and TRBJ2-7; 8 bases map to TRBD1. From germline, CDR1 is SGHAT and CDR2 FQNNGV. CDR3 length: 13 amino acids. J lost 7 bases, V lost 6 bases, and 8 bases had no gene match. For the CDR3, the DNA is TGTGCCAGCAGACCGGGGACAGGAGAAGAGCAGTACTTC. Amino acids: CASRPGTGEEQYF.

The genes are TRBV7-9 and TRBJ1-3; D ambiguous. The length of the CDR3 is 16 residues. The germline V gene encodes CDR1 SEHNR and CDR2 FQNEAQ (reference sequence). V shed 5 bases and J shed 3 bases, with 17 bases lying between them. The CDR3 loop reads CASSPSGVHYGNTIYF. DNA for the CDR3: TGTGCCAGCAGCCCATCCGGGGTCCACTATGGAAACACCATATATTTT.